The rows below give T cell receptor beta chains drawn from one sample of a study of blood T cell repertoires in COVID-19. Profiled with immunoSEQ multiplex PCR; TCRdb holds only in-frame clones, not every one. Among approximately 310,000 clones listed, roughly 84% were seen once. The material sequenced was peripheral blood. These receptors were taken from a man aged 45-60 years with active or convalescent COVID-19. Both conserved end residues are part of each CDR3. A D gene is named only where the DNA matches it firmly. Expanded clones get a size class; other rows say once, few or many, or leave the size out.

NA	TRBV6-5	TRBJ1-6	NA	CASISWAANNSPLHF	TGTGCCAGCATATCATGGGCCGCAAATAATTCACCCCTCCACTTT
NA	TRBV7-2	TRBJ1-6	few	CASSFVRSNSPLHF	TGTGCCAGCAGCTTTGTCAGATCTAATTCACCCCTCCACTTT
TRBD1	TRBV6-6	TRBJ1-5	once	CASSYQGVNQPQHF	TGTGCCAGCAGTTACCAGGGGGTTAATCAGCCCCAGCATTTT
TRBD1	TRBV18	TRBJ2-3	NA	CASSRGQPITDTQYF	TGTGCCAGCTCACGGGGACAGCCGATCACAGATACGCAGTATTTT
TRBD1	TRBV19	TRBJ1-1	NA	CASSTGTGLANTEAFF	TGTGCCAGTAGTACCGGGACAGGGTTAGCGAACACTGAAGCTTTCTTT
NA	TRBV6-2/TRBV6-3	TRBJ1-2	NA	CASSYDSGLGYGYTF	TGTGCCAGCAGTTACGACTCAGGGTTGGGCTATGGCTACACCTTC
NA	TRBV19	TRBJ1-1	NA	CASSIANRVWVSTEAFF	TGTGCCAGTAGTATAGCTAACAGGGTATGGGTGAGCACTGAAGCTTTCTTT
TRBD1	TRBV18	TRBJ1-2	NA	CASSPGSDRGYGYTF	TGTGCCAGCTCACCAGGGTCGGACAGGGGCTATGGCTACACCTTC
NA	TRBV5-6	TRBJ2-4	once	CASSSSQGENIQYF	TGTGCCAGCAGCTCCAGCCAGGGTGAAAACATTCAGTACTTC
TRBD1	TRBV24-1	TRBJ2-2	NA	CATSRDSTGELFF	TGTGCCACGTCCCGGGACAGCACCGGGGAGCTGTTTTTT
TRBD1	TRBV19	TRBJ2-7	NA	CASSTGGNAYEQYF	TGTGCCAGTAGTACAGGGGGCAATGCCTACGAGCAGTACTTC
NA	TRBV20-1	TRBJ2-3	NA	CSAPPSLTQYF	TGCAGTGCGCCTCCTAGTCTTACGCAGTATTTT
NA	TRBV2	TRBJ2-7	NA	CASTEAAVPSYEQYF	TGTGCCAGCACCGAGGCGGCAGTACCCTCCTACGAGCAGTACTTC
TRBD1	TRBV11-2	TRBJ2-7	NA	CASSQDRFYEQYF	TGTGCCAGCAGCCAGGACAGGTTCTACGAGCAGTACTTC
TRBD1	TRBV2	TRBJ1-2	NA	CASIPTQGAGYTF	TGTGCCAGCATACCCACACAGGGGGCGGGCTACACCTTC
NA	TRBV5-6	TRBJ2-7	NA	CASSYDLRDGGEQYF	TGTGCCAGCAGCTACGACCTCCGGGACGGGGGCGAGCAGTACTTC
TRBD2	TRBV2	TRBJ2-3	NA	CASRTSGADTQYF	TGTGCCAGCCGGACTAGCGGGGCAGATACGCAGTATTTT
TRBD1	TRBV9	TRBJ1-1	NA	CASSPRPPGQSFEAFF	TGTGCCAGCAGCCCCCGGCCCCCGGGACAGAGTTTTGAAGCTTTCTTT
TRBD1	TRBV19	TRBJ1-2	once	CASSARQGAGYTF	TGTGCCAGTAGCGCACGACAGGGGGCCGGCTACACCTTC
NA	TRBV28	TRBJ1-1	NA	CASSLWVSRGVTEAFF	TGTGCCAGCAGTTTATGGGTTAGTCGGGGAGTCACTGAAGCTTTCTTT
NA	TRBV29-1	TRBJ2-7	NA	CSGTAGPSYEQYF	TGCAGCGGCACAGCGGGTCCCTCCTACGAGCAGTACTTC
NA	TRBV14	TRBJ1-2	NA	CASSPNTGLAYGYTF	TGTGCCAGCAGCCCGAACACAGGGTTGGCCTATGGCTACACCTTC
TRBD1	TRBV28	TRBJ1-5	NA	CASSLPGQEYSNQPQHF	TGTGCCAGCAGTCTTCCGGGACAGGAATATAGCAATCAGCCCCAGCATTTT
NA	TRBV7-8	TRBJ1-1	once	CASSLGGVGTEAFF	TGTGCCAGCAGCTTAGGCGGGGTGGGCACTGAAGCTTTCTTT
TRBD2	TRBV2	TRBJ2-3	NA	CASSERTSGGADTQYF	TGTGCCAGCAGTGAACGTACTAGCGGGGGGGCCGATACGCAGTATTTT
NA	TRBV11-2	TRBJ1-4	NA	CASSRSTREKLFF	TGTGCCAGCAGCCGCAGTACACGTGAAAAACTGTTTTTT
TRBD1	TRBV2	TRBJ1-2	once	CASSELAGQGNYGYTF	TGTGCCAGCAGTGAACTCGCGGGACAGGGGAACTATGGCTACACCTTC
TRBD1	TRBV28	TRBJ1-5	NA	CASSLGWGQGGQPQHF	TGTGCCAGCAGCTTAGGTTGGGGACAGGGAGGGCAGCCCCAGCATTTT
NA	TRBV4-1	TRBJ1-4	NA	CASSQDRVAEKLFF	TGCGCCAGCAGCCAAGACAGGGTCGCTGAAAAACTGTTTTTT
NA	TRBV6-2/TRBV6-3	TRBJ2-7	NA	CASSPLRIQTSYEQYF	TGTGCCAGCAGCCCTCTCCGGATTCAGACATCCTACGAGCAGTACTTC
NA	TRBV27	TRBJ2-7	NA	CASSLPRDGQYEQYF	TGTGCCAGCAGTTTACCGCGGGACGGTCAGTACGAGCAGTACTTC
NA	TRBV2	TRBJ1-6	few	CASSDRWRVGNSPLHF	TGTGCCAGCAGTGACAGATGGAGGGTGGGAAATTCACCCCTCCACTTT
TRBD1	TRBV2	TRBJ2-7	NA	CASTLDRGGNYEQYF	TGTGCCAGCACACTCGACAGGGGCGGGAACTACGAGCAGTACTTC
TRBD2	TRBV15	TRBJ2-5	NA	CATSRELAGVLGETQYF	TGTGCCACCAGCAGAGAACTAGCGGGGGTCCTCGGGGAGACCCAGTACTTC
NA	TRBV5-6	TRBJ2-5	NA	CASSLAESETQYF	TGTGCCAGCAGCTTGGCGGAGTCGGAGACCCAGTACTTC
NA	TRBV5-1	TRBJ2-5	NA	CASSLGDGETQYF	TGCGCCAGCAGCCTCGGCGACGGGGAGACCCAGTACTTC
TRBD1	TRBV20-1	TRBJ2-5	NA	CSASRTGRETQYF	TGCAGTGCGAGTCGGACAGGGCGCGAGACCCAGTACTTC
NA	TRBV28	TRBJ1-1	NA	CASSSSANTEAFF	TGTGCCAGCAGTTCCAGCGCTAACACTGAAGCTTTCTTT
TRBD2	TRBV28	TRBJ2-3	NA	CASSFSGSTDTQYF	TGTGCCAGCAGTTTTAGCGGGAGCACAGATACGCAGTATTTT
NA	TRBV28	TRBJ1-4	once	CASSLARDSYEKLFF	TGTGCCAGCAGTTTAGCAAGGGACTCATATGAAAAACTGTTTTTT
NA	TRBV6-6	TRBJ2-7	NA	CASSYMGTVVSYEQYF	TGTGCCAGCAGTTACATGGGCACGGTCGTCTCCTACGAGCAGTACTTC
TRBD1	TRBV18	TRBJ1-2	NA	CASSPQTGDNNYGYTF	TGTGCCAGCTCACCACAGACAGGGGACAATAACTATGGCTACACCTTC
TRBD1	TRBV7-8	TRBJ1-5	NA	CASSVNRGPYSNQPQHF	TGTGCCAGCAGCGTAAACAGGGGACCCTATAGCAATCAGCCCCAGCATTTT
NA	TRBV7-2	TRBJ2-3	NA	CASSLAGGWDTQYF	TGTGCCAGCAGCTTAGCCGGGGGATGGGATACGCAGTATTTT
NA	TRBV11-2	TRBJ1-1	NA	CASSLWQSNTEAFF	TGTGCCAGCAGCTTATGGCAGTCGAACACTGAAGCTTTCTTT
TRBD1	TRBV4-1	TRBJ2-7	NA	CASSHLFGTGNYEQYF	TGCGCCAGCAGCCACCTTTTTGGGACAGGGAACTACGAGCAGTACTTC
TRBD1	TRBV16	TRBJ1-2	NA	CASSPRSRTGASGYTF	TGTGCCAGCAGCCCCCGTTCCCGGACAGGGGCAAGCGGCTACACCTTC
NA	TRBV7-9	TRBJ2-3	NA	CASSLPGGPSTDTQYF	TGTGCCAGCAGCTTACCCGGTGGGCCCAGCACAGATACGCAGTATTTT
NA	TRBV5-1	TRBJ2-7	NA	CAKSKRAYSYEQYF	TGCGCCAAGAGTAAGCGGGCATACTCCTACGAGCAGTACTTC
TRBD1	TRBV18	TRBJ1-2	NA	CASSPQGTGQVDGYTF	TGTGCCAGCTCACCACAAGGGACAGGACAGGTCGATGGCTACACCTTC
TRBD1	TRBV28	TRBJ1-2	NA	CASRGTGTTYGYTF	TGTGCCAGCAGGGGGACAGGAACTACCTATGGCTACACCTTC
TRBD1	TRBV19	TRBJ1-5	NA	CASNPGPTGGQPQHF	TGTGCCAGTAATCCCGGGCCTACAGGGGGTCAGCCCCAGCATTTT
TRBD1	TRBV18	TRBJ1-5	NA	CASSPGQGRNQPQHF	TGTGCCAGCTCACCAGGACAGGGCCGCAATCAGCCCCAGCATTTT
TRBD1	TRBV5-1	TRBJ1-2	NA	CASSLSRGQGIDGYTF	TGCGCCAGCAGTTTGAGTCGCGGACAGGGGATTGATGGCTACACCTTC
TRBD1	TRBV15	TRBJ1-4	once	CATSRGQSNEKLFF	TGTGCCACCAGCAGGGGACAGAGCAATGAAAAACTGTTTTTT
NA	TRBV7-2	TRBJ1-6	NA	CASSKQLRGSSYNSPLHF	TGTGCCAGCAGCAAACAGCTCCGGGGAAGCTCCTATAATTCACCCCTCCACTTT
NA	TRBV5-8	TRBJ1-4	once	CASSLSGGVSEKLFF	TGTGCCAGCAGCTTGAGTGGAGGGGTTTCCGAAAAACTGTTTTTT
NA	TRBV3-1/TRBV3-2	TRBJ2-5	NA	CASSLLAEETQYF	TGTGCCAGCAGCCTACTAGCTGAGGAGACCCAGTACTTC
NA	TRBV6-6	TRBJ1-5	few	CASRQGAGNQPQHF	TGTGCCAGCAGACAGGGAGCCGGCAATCAGCCCCAGCATTTT
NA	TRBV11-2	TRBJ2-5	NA	CASSLDGETQYF	TGTGCCAGCAGTCTAGACGGAGAGACCCAGTACTTC